The rows below give T cell receptor beta chains drawn from one sample of a study of blood T cell repertoires in COVID-19. The method was immunoSEQ multiplex PCR; TCRdb's version includes in-frame clones alone and lacks a portion of them. The repertoire holds about 100,000 clones, with about four fifths as singletons. The source material was peripheral blood. These receptors were taken from a man aged 55 to 70 with acute or convalescent COVID-19. Each CDR3 is given with its conserved first and last residue. D genes are given only for firm matches. Size is omitted from some rows. Given values are once, few, many or a class for expanded clones.

J gene: TRBJ1-5; clone size: once; V gene: TRBV5-1; D gene: NA; CDR3 protein: CASSVDTNSNQPQHF; CDR3 DNA: TGCGCCAGCAGCGTTGACACCAATAGCAATCAGCCCCAGCATTTT
J gene: TRBJ1-1; clone size: NA; V gene: TRBV6-5; D gene: TRBD1; CDR3 protein: CASRDRMGTEAFF; CDR3 DNA: TGTGCCAGCAGGGACAGGATGGGCACTGAAGCTTTCTTT
J gene: TRBJ2-3; clone size: NA; V gene: TRBV7-3; D gene: TRBD2; CDR3 protein: CASSLSAAGATTDTQYF; CDR3 DNA: TGTGCCAGCAGCTTAAGTGCAGCGGGAGCTACCACAGATACGCAGTATTTT
J gene: TRBJ2-2; clone size: medium-sized; V gene: TRBV11-2; D gene: NA; CDR3 protein: CASSLDPSSGELFF; CDR3 DNA: TGTGCCAGCAGCTTAGACCCTAGCTCCGGGGAGCTGTTTTTT
J gene: TRBJ1-3; clone size: few; V gene: TRBV6-5; D gene: NA; CDR3 protein: CASSVHTASGNTIYF; CDR3 DNA: TGTGCCAGCAGCGTTCATACAGCCTCTGGAAACACCATATATTTT
J gene: TRBJ2-1; clone size: NA; V gene: TRBV5-4; D gene: NA; CDR3 protein: CASSLLSDEQFF; CDR3 DNA: TGTGCCAGCAGCTTGTTGAGTGATGAGCAGTTCTTC
J gene: TRBJ2-1; clone size: few; V gene: TRBV6-6; D gene: TRBD1; CDR3 protein: CASTLQGRKNNEQFF; CDR3 DNA: TGTGCCAGCACCCTACAGGGGCGGAAGAACAATGAGCAGTTCTTC
J gene: TRBJ2-7; clone size: NA; V gene: TRBV7-2; D gene: NA; CDR3 protein: CASSLGGVSYEQYF; CDR3 DNA: TGTGCCAGCAGCTTAGGCGGGGTCTCCTACGAGCAGTACTTC
J gene: TRBJ2-3; clone size: NA; V gene: TRBV11-2; D gene: TRBD1; CDR3 protein: CASSPDRVIADTQYF; CDR3 DNA: TGTGCCAGCAGCCCTGACAGGGTAATTGCAGATACGCAGTATTTT
J gene: TRBJ1-1; clone size: NA; V gene: TRBV7-2; D gene: NA; CDR3 protein: CASSFDKNTEAFF; CDR3 DNA: TGTGCCAGCAGCTTCGACAAGAACACTGAAGCTTTCTTT
J gene: TRBJ1-1; clone size: NA; V gene: TRBV29-1; D gene: TRBD1; CDR3 protein: CSVARTGGTEAFF; CDR3 DNA: TGCAGCGTAGCACGGACAGGAGGCACTGAAGCTTTCTTT
J gene: TRBJ1-2; clone size: once; V gene: TRBV5-4; D gene: NA; CDR3 protein: CASSLDRSPYGYTF; CDR3 DNA: TGTGCCAGCAGCTTGGATCGAAGCCCCTATGGCTACACCTTC
J gene: TRBJ1-5; clone size: NA; V gene: TRBV18; D gene: TRBD1; CDR3 protein: CASSSDRGSNQPQHF; CDR3 DNA: TGTGCCAGCTCATCGGACAGGGGGAGCAATCAGCCCCAGCATTTT
J gene: TRBJ1-4; clone size: NA; V gene: TRBV7-9; D gene: NA; CDR3 protein: CASSFGEGEKLFF; CDR3 DNA: NA
J gene: TRBJ2-3; clone size: NA; V gene: TRBV7-3; D gene: NA; CDR3 protein: CASSYGTGRTDTQYF; CDR3 DNA: TGTGCCAGCAGTTACGGGACTGGACGCACAGATACGCAGTATTTT
J gene: TRBJ2-3; clone size: NA; V gene: TRBV9; D gene: TRBD1; CDR3 protein: CASSVQDRGNTDTQYF; CDR3 DNA: TGTGCCAGCAGCGTACAGGACAGGGGAAACACAGATACGCAGTATTTT
J gene: TRBJ1-5; clone size: NA; V gene: TRBV11-2; D gene: NA; CDR3 protein: CASRGQGMNQPQHF; CDR3 DNA: TGTGCCAGCAGAGGGCAGGGTATGAATCAGCCCCAGCATTTT
J gene: TRBJ2-1; clone size: NA; V gene: TRBV7-2; D gene: TRBD2; CDR3 protein: CASSLSRTRGDEQFF; CDR3 DNA: TGTGCCAGCAGCCTAAGTCGGACTAGAGGAGACGAGCAGTTCTTC
J gene: TRBJ1-5; clone size: NA; V gene: TRBV5-3; D gene: NA; CDR3 protein: CARSLRGTQPQHF; CDR3 DNA: TGTGCCAGAAGCTTGCGGGGAACCCAGCCCCAGCATTTT
J gene: TRBJ2-7; clone size: once; V gene: TRBV6-5; D gene: TRBD2; CDR3 protein: CASSYSLSGGNYEQYF; CDR3 DNA: TGTGCCAGCAGTTACTCTTTGTCGGGGGGAAATTACGAGCAGTACTTC